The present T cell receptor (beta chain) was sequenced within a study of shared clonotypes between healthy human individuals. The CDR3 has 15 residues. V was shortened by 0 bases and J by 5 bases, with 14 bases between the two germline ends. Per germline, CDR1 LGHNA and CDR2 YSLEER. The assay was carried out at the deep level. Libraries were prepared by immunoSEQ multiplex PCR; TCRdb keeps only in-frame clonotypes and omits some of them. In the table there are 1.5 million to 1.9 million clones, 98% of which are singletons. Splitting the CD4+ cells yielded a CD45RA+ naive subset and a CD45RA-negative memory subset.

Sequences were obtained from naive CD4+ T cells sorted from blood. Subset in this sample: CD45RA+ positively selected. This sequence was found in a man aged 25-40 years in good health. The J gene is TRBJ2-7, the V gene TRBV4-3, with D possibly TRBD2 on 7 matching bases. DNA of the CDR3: TGCGCCAGCAGCCAAGAAGGCAGGGGAGGGGACGAGCAGTACTTC. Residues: CASSQEGRGGDEQYF.